This TCR beta chain was identified in a study of blood T cell repertoires in COVID-19. About the study: Samples of COVID-19 (acute and convalescent) were obtained from the United States, Italy and Spain. From T cells, B-cell-depleted T cells, or PBMCs came the material, which was cDNA or gDNA.

TCRdb keeps only in-frame clones here, not all; method: immunoSEQ multiplex PCR. The data contain approximately 200,000 clones, 85% to 90% of them seen just once; the ten biggest clones take up 3% to 4%. Germline CDR1 SGDLS, CDR2 YYNGEE. CDR3 length: 13 amino acids. V lost 0 bases, J lost 5 bases, and 9 bases lay in between. Individuals aged 18 to 89 years were recruited from 24 US areas. Sequencing input: PBMCs or T cells enriched from blood (not recorded which). This TCR was sampled from a young woman in a cohort exposed to, infected with or recovered from COVID-19 (not recorded which). The chain employs TRBV9 and TRBJ2-7; the D is unclear. CDR3 in amino acids: CASSVGALDEQYF. In DNA, the CDR3 is TGTGCCAGCAGCGTAGGAGCTCTAGACGAGCAGTACTTC.